The rows below give T cell receptor beta chains drawn from one sample of a study of blood T cell repertoires in COVID-19. This table comes from immunoSEQ multiplex PCR, and its TCRdb copy is limited to in-frame clones, with some not included. The sample shows roughly 42,000 clones, about 90% of them seen only once. Material: peripheral blood. All receptors derive from a man in his 60s with acute or convalescent COVID-19. Each CDR3 is given with its conserved first and last residue. Fields, in order: J gene, D gene, V gene, clone size, CDR3 protein, CDR3 DNA. D genes are given only for firm matches. Size is omitted from some rows. Given values are once, few, many or a class for expanded clones.

J gene: TRBJ2-7
D gene: -
V gene: TRBV21-1
clone size: -
CDR3 protein: CASSASGDGQGFSYEQYF
CDR3 DNA: TGTGCCAGCAGCGCCTCTGGGGACGGACAGGGTTTCTCCTACGAGCAGTACTTC

J gene: TRBJ2-5
D gene: -
V gene: TRBV6-6
clone size: -
CDR3 protein: CASRPGTHQETQYF
CDR3 DNA: TGTGCCAGCAGGCCTGGGACACACCAAGAGACCCAGTACTTC

J gene: TRBJ1-2
D gene: -
V gene: TRBV3-1/TRBV3-2
clone size: -
CDR3 protein: CASSPTQARGGYTF
CDR3 DNA: TGTGCCAGCAGCCCCACACAGGCCCGAGGTGGCTACACCTTC

J gene: TRBJ1-2
D gene: TRBD1
V gene: TRBV19
clone size: -
CDR3 protein: CASSIEPAGGGGYTF
CDR3 DNA: TGTGCCAGTAGTATAGAGCCGGCAGGGGGCGGAGGCTACACCTTC

J gene: TRBJ1-6
D gene: -
V gene: TRBV25-1
clone size: -
CDR3 protein: CASGPSGTYNSPLHF
CDR3 DNA: TGTGCCAGTGGGCCGTCGGGGACCTATAATTCACCCCTCCACTTT

J gene: TRBJ1-4
D gene: -
V gene: TRBV9
clone size: -
CDR3 protein: CASSVGPGSGEKLFF
CDR3 DNA: TGTGCCAGCAGCGTAGGTCCGGGGTCGGGGGAAAAACTGTTTTTT

J gene: TRBJ1-2
D gene: -
V gene: TRBV7-8
clone size: -
CDR3 protein: CANSRSGLEGYTF
CDR3 DNA: TGTGCCAACAGCCGGTCGGGGTTAGAGGGCTACACCTTC

J gene: TRBJ1-2
D gene: TRBD1
V gene: TRBV3-1/TRBV3-2
clone size: -
CDR3 protein: CASSQTGGGGYGYTF
CDR3 DNA: TGTGCCAGCAGCCAAACAGGGGGCGGAGGCTATGGCTACACCTTC

J gene: TRBJ2-1
D gene: -
V gene: TRBV16
clone size: -
CDR3 protein: CASSQLTGNEQFF
CDR3 DNA: TGTGCCAGCAGCCAATTGACGGGGAATGAGCAGTTCTTC

J gene: TRBJ1-2
D gene: -
V gene: TRBV29-1
clone size: -
CDR3 protein: CSVEGLGTVGGYTF
CDR3 DNA: TGCAGCGTTGAAGGGCTCGGAACAGTAGGAGGCTACACCTTC

J gene: TRBJ2-5
D gene: -
V gene: TRBV11-2
clone size: -
CDR3 protein: CASSLVLGGGEETQYF
CDR3 DNA: TGTGCCAGCAGCTTGGTCCTGGGTGGAGGGGAGGAGACCCAGTACTTC

J gene: TRBJ1-1
D gene: -
V gene: TRBV4-1
clone size: once
CDR3 protein: CASSHGWGEDTEAFF
CDR3 DNA: TGCGCCAGCAGCCACGGATGGGGAGAGGACACTGAAGCTTTCTTT

J gene: TRBJ2-5
D gene: -
V gene: TRBV5-6
clone size: -
CDR3 protein: CASSLGLAKQETQYF
CDR3 DNA: TGTGCCAGCAGCTTGGGTCTAGCGAAACAAGAGACCCAGTACTTC

J gene: TRBJ2-7
D gene: TRBD1
V gene: TRBV5-4
clone size: once
CDR3 protein: CASRLGDRELKQYF
CDR3 DNA: TGTGCCAGCAGATTGGGGGACAGGGAGCTCAAGCAGTACTTC

J gene: TRBJ1-2
D gene: TRBD1
V gene: TRBV7-2
clone size: -
CDR3 protein: CASSLEGANYGYTF
CDR3 DNA: TGTGCCAGCAGCTTAGAGGGGGCAAACTATGGCTACACCTTC

J gene: TRBJ1-4
D gene: -
V gene: TRBV7-8
clone size: -
CDR3 protein: CASSRLTGSTNEKLFF
CDR3 DNA: TGTGCCAGCAGCCGCCTAACAGGTTCAACTAATGAAAAACTGTTTTTT

J gene: TRBJ2-1
D gene: -
V gene: TRBV4-3
clone size: -
CDR3 protein: CASSLLRGGRGVNEQFF
CDR3 DNA: TGCGCCAGCAGCCTCCTCCGGGGGGGCAGGGGGGTCAATGAGCAGTTCTTC

J gene: TRBJ1-1
D gene: TRBD1
V gene: TRBV3-1/TRBV3-2
clone size: -
CDR3 protein: CASSAGQRAFF
CDR3 DNA: TGTGCCAGCAGCGCGGGACAGAGGGCTTTCTTT

J gene: TRBJ1-1
D gene: -
V gene: TRBV2
clone size: -
CDR3 protein: CASSEEVTTEAFF
CDR3 DNA: TGTGCCAGCAGTGAGGAGGTAACCACTGAAGCTTTCTTT

J gene: TRBJ2-1
D gene: -
V gene: TRBV13
clone size: few
CDR3 protein: CASSSQDISYNEQFF
CDR3 DNA: TGTGCCAGCAGCTCACAGGATATCTCCTACAATGAGCAGTTCTTC

J gene: TRBJ1-5
D gene: TRBD1
V gene: TRBV6-6
clone size: -
CDR3 protein: CASSQNSGGTSNQPQHF
CDR3 DNA: TGTGCCAGCAGTCAGAATTCAGGGGGCACAAGCAATCAGCCCCAGCATTTT

J gene: TRBJ2-5
D gene: -
V gene: TRBV7-2
clone size: -
CDR3 protein: CASSLAQGLQETQYF
CDR3 DNA: TGTGCCAGCAGCTTAGCCCAGGGTCTTCAAGAGACCCAGTACTTC

J gene: TRBJ1-1
D gene: -
V gene: TRBV23-1
clone size: -
CDR3 protein: CASSQLAGRAEAFF
CDR3 DNA: TGCGCCAGCAGTCAATTGGCAGGGAGGGCTGAAGCTTTCTTT

J gene: TRBJ2-7
D gene: -
V gene: TRBV6-1
clone size: -
CDR3 protein: CASSEAGTSSYEQYF
CDR3 DNA: TGTGCCAGCAGTGAAGCAGGAACTAGCTCCTACGAGCAGTACTTC

J gene: TRBJ1-3
D gene: -
V gene: TRBV5-1
clone size: -
CDR3 protein: CASSLGTGSGNTIYF
CDR3 DNA: TGCGCCAGCAGCTTGGGGACGGGGTCTGGAAACACCATATATTTT

J gene: TRBJ2-5
D gene: TRBD2
V gene: TRBV19
clone size: -
CDR3 protein: CASRGSGEETQYF
CDR3 DNA: TGTGCCAGTCGGGGTAGCGGGGAAGAGACCCAGTACTTC

J gene: TRBJ1-5
D gene: -
V gene: TRBV6-2/TRBV6-3
clone size: -
CDR3 protein: CASSYRRGHYQPQHF
CDR3 DNA: TGTGCCAGCAGTTACAGAAGGGGCCACTATCAGCCCCAGCATTTT

J gene: TRBJ1-6
D gene: -
V gene: TRBV9
clone size: -
CDR3 protein: CASSGEFGSPLHF
CDR3 DNA: TGTGCCAGCAGCGGGGAGTTTGGATCACCCCTCCACTTT

J gene: TRBJ2-5
D gene: -
V gene: TRBV5-1
clone size: -
CDR3 protein: CASSSQGVQETQYF
CDR3 DNA: TGCGCCAGCAGCTCACAGGGAGTACAAGAGACCCAGTACTTC

J gene: TRBJ2-1
D gene: -
V gene: TRBV6-5
clone size: -
CDR3 protein: CASRLDIYNEQFF
CDR3 DNA: TGTGCCAGCCGGCTAGATATCTACAATGAGCAGTTCTTC

J gene: TRBJ1-5
D gene: -
V gene: TRBV6-2/TRBV6-3
clone size: once
CDR3 protein: CASSLISGPSQPQHF
CDR3 DNA: TGTGCCAGCAGTCTTATCTCAGGGCCCAGTCAGCCCCAGCATTTT

J gene: TRBJ1-1
D gene: -
V gene: TRBV28
clone size: -
CDR3 protein: CASSSSSEAFF
CDR3 DNA: TGTGCCAGCAGTTCTTCCAGTGAAGCTTTCTTT

J gene: TRBJ2-7
D gene: TRBD1
V gene: TRBV27
clone size: -
CDR3 protein: CASSTGTVDEQYF
CDR3 DNA: TGTGCCAGCAGCACCGGGACAGTCGACGAGCAGTACTTC

J gene: TRBJ2-5
D gene: -
V gene: TRBV28
clone size: -
CDR3 protein: CASSPSFGGAYQETQYF
CDR3 DNA: TGTGCCAGCAGTCCCTCTTTCGGGGGAGCATACCAAGAGACCCAGTACTTC

J gene: TRBJ1-5
D gene: -
V gene: TRBV23-1
clone size: few
CDR3 protein: CASSQRGDSNQPQHF
CDR3 DNA: TGCGCCAGCAGTCAAAGAGGAGACAGCAATCAGCCCCAGCATTTT

J gene: TRBJ1-3
D gene: -
V gene: TRBV7-8
clone size: -
CDR3 protein: CASSLTSGSSGNTIYF
CDR3 DNA: TGTGCCAGCAGCTTGACCTCAGGGTCTTCTGGAAACACCATATATTTT

J gene: TRBJ1-2
D gene: TRBD1
V gene: TRBV12-3/TRBV12-4
clone size: -
CDR3 protein: CASRQGGRYGYTF
CDR3 DNA: TGTGCCAGCAGGCAAGGGGGCCGCTATGGCTACACCTTC